Listed here is a single T cell receptor (beta chain). Its antigen is currently unknown. Trimming took 5 bases from V and 7 from J; bases not matched to a gene: 11. The CDR3 length is 15 residues. Germline values: CDR1 SNHLY, CDR2 FYNNEI. The sample comes from a study of vaccination and CD4 T cells after COVID-19. Study information: Each post-COVID sample was drawn after diagnosis, and the median interval was around 100 days (range 35 to 161). Study-wide results and caveats: Spike mono-reactive clones accounted for 304 of the 307 vaccine-specific clones found in convalescent patients.

The treatment here: approximately nine-day PBMC culture with coronavirus spike peptide pools or control peptides (ViraFEST assay). The ViraFEST method relied on peptide pools to expand antigen-specific T cells, followed by TCR sequencing. Days 3 and 7 saw half the medium swapped for fresh IL-2 medium. With the Oncomine TCR Beta short-read assay, DNA from cultured CD4+ T cells was sequenced. TCRdb reprocessed the PCR reads via MiXCR and lists one record per CDR3 protein. Among 15,000 to 25,000 distinct CDR3 sequences listed, 55% were seen once. This clonotype was obtained from a human donor who had recovered from COVID-19. This sequence joins TRBV2 and TRBJ1-5, with TRBD1 matching over 7 bases. Source material: CD4+ T cells from blood, cultured in vitro. The CDR3 DNA reads TGTGCCAGCAGTCCCACAGGGGTAGGAGGGCAGCCCCAGCATTTT. It yields the protein CASSPTGVGGQPQHF.